A selection of T cell receptor beta chains follows, all from one sample in a study of CD8+CD57+ T cells in acquired aplastic anemia. A single record per CDR3 protein comes from TCRdb applying MiXCR to the reads. The data show about 160,000 distinct CDR3 sequences, with 40% to 55% seen just once and approximately 2.9% held by the top ten. Material: sorted CD4+, CD8+, or CD8+CD57+ T cells (not recorded which) from PBMCs. The origin of the receptors is a human donor with aplastic anemia. CDR3s include the opening cysteine and the closing phenylalanine or tryptophan. Fields, in order: CDR3 protein, CDR3 DNA, clone size, D gene, J gene, V gene. The D gene is left open where the match is weak. Not every row has a clone size; where given, it reads once, few, many or a size class.

cdr3_aa: CASRFPGQGHTEQFF; cdr3_nt: TGTGCCAGCAGATTTCCGGGACAGGGGCATACTGAGCAGTTCTTC; clone_size: -; d_call: TRBD1; j_call: TRBJ2-1; v_call: TRBV27
cdr3_aa: CASSIQRFGGAYEQYF; cdr3_nt: TGTGCCAGTAGTATTCAGCGGTTTGGCGGAGCCTACGAGCAGTACTTC; clone_size: -; d_call: -; j_call: TRBJ2-7; v_call: TRBV19
cdr3_aa: CSANVVGGPNSPLHF; cdr3_nt: TGCAGTGCTAACGTGGTCGGGGGTCCTAATTCACCCCTCCACTTT; clone_size: many; d_call: -; j_call: TRBJ1-6; v_call: TRBV20-1
cdr3_aa: CASSLSPGTGRGTEAFF; cdr3_nt: TGTGCCAGTAGTCTCAGTCCCGGGACAGGGAGGGGCACTGAAGCTTTCTTT; clone_size: many; d_call: TRBD1; j_call: TRBJ1-1; v_call: TRBV19
cdr3_aa: CASSLWDSYTEAFF; cdr3_nt: TGTGCCAGCAGTTTGTGGGACAGCTACACTGAAGCTTTCTTT; clone_size: many; d_call: TRBD1; j_call: TRBJ1-1; v_call: TRBV12-3/TRBV12-4
cdr3_aa: CASSVLEGQGVYEQYF; cdr3_nt: TGTGCCAGCAGCGTATTGGAGGGACAGGGAGTATACGAGCAGTACTTC; clone_size: -; d_call: TRBD1; j_call: TRBJ2-7; v_call: TRBV9
cdr3_aa: CASSLGGLEKLFF; cdr3_nt: TGCGCCAGCAGCCTGGGGGGCCTCGAAAAACTGTTTTTT; clone_size: many; d_call: -; j_call: TRBJ1-4; v_call: TRBV5-1
cdr3_aa: CAISGSQGLAGLGNGQFF; cdr3_nt: TGTGCCATCAGTGGATCCCAAGGGCTAGCGGGACTCGGCAATGGGCAGTTCTTC; clone_size: -; d_call: TRBD2; j_call: TRBJ2-1; v_call: TRBV10-3
cdr3_aa: CASTLLKWSWVNSPLHF; cdr3_nt: TGTGCCAGCACCTTACTTAAGTGGAGCTGGGTAAATTCACCCCTCCACTTT; clone_size: -; d_call: -; j_call: TRBJ1-6; v_call: TRBV27
cdr3_aa: CASSSPGQGAYEQYF; cdr3_nt: TGTGCCAGCAGTTCACCGGGACAGGGAGCCTACGAGCAGTACTTC; clone_size: many; d_call: TRBD1; j_call: TRBJ2-7; v_call: TRBV12-3/TRBV12-4
cdr3_aa: CSARERGQGEHGYTF; cdr3_nt: TGCAGTGCTAGAGAAAGAGGGCAGGGGGAGCATGGCTACACCTTC; clone_size: many; d_call: TRBD1; j_call: TRBJ1-2; v_call: TRBV20-1
cdr3_aa: CASSSRTGMNTEAFF; cdr3_nt: TGTGCCAGCAGCTCTAGGACAGGGATGAACACTGAAGCTTTCTTT; clone_size: once; d_call: TRBD1; j_call: TRBJ1-1; v_call: TRBV5-8